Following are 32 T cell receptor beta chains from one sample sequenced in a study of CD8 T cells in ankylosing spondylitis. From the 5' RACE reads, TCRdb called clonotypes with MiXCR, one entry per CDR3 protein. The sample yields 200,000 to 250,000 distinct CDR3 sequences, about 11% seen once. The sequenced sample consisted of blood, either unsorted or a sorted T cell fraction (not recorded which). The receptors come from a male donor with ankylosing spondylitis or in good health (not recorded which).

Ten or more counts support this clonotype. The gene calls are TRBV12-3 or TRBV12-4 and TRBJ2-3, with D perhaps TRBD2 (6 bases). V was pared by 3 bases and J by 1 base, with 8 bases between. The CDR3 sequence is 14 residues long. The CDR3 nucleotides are TGTGCCAGCAGTTTTGGCGGGGGCACAGATACGCAGTATTTT. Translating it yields CASSFGGGTDTQYF.

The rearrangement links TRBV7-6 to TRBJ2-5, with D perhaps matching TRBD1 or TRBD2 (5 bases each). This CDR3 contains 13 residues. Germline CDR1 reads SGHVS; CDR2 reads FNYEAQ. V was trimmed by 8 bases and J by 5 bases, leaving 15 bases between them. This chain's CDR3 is CASRVDGAETQYF. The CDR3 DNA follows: TGTGCCAGCCGGGTTGACGGGGCGGAGACCCAGTACTTC.

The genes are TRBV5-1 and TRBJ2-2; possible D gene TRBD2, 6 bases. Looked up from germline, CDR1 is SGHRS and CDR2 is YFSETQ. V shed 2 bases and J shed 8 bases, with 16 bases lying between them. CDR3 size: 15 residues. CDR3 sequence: CASSFGGGLRGELFF. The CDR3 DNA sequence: TGCGCCAGCAGCTTCGGGGGTGGCCTCCGAGGGGAGCTGTTTTTT. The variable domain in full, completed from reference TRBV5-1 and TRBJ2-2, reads KAGVTQTPRYLIKTRGQQVTLSCSPISGHRSVSWYQQTPGQGLQFLFEYFSETQRNKGNFPGRFSGRQFSNSRSEMNVSTLELGDSALYLCASSFGGGLRGELFFGEGSRLTVL.

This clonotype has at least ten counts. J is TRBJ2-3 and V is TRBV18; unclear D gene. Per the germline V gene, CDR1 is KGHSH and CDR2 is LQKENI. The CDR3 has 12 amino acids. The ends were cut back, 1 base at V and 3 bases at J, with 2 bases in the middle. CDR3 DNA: TGTGCCAGCTCACCACGGACAGATACGCAGTATTTT. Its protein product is CASSPRTDTQYF.

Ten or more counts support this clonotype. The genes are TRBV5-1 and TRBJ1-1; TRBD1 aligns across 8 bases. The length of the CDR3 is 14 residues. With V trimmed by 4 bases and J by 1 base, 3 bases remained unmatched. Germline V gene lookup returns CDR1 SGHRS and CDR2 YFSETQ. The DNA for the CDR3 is TGCGCCAGCAGCCTGACAGGGGCGAACACTGAAGCTTTCTTT. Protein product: CASSLTGANTEAFF.

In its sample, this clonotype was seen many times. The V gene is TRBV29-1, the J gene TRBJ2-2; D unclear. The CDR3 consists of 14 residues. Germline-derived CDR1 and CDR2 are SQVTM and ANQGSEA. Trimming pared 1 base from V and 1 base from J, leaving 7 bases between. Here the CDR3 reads CSVEGGLNTGELFF. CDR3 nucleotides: TGCAGCGTTGAAGGGGGTTTGAACACCGGGGAGCTGTTTTTT.

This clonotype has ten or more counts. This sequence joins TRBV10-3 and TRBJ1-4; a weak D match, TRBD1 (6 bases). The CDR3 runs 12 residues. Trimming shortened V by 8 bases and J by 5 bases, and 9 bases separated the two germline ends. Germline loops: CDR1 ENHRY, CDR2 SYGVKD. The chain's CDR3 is CAIGDINEKLFF. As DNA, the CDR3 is TGTGCCATCGGGGACATAAATGAAAAACTGTTTTTT.

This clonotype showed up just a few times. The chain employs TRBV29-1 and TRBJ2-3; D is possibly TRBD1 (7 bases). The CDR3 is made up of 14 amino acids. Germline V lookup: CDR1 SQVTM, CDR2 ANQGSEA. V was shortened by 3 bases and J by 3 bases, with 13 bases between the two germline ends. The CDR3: CSVDPSGGTDTQYF. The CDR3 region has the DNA TGCAGCGTTGATCCCTCAGGGGGGACAGATACGCAGTATTTT.

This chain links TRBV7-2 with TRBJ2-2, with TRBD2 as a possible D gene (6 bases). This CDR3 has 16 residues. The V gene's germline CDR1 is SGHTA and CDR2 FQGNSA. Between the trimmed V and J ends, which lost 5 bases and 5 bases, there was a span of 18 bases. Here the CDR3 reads CASSLLGTAGTGELFF. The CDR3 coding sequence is TGTGCCAGCAGCCTCCTAGGGACCGCGGGGACCGGGGAGCTGTTTTTT.

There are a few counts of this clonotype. The CDR3 DNA follows: TGTGCCAGCAGCTTGAGATTAGCACAAGAGACCCAGTACTTC. Its protein is CASSLRLAQETQYF. The J gene is TRBJ2-5, the V gene TRBV7-9; D remains unclear. V gave up 3 bases and J gave up 2 bases, with 10 bases separating them. The V gene's germline CDR1 is SEHNR and CDR2 FQNEAQ (reference sequence). The CDR3 is made up of 14 amino acids.

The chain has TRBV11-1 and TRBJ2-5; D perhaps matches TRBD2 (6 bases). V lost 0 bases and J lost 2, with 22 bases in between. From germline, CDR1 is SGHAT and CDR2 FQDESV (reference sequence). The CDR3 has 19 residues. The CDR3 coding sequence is TGTGCCAGCAGCTTAGCACGAAGGGGACTGGGGTCGGGGCAAGAGACCCAGTACTTC. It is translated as CASSLARRGLGSGQETQYF.

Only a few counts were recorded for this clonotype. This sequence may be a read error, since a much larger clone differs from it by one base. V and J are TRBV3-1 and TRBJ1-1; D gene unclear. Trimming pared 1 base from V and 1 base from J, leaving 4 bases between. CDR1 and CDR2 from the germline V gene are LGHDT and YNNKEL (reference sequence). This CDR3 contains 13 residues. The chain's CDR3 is CASSQAGNTEAFF. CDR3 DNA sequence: TGTGCCAGCAGCCAAGCAGGGAACACTGAAGCTTTCTTT.

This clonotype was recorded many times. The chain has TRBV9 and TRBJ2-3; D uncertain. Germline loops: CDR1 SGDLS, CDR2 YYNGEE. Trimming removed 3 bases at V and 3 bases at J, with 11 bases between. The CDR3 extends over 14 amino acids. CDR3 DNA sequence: TGTGCCAGCAGCGGGAGTTGGGGTACAGATACGCAGTATTTT. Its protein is CASSGSWGTDTQYF.

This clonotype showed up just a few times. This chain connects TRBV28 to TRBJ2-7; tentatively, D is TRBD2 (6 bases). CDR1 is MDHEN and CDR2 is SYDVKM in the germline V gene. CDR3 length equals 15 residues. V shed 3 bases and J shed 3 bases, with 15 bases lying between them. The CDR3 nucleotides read TGTGCCAGCAGTTTTGCGGGGTCCCTAAGCTACGAGCAGTACTTC. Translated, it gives CASSFAGSLSYEQYF.

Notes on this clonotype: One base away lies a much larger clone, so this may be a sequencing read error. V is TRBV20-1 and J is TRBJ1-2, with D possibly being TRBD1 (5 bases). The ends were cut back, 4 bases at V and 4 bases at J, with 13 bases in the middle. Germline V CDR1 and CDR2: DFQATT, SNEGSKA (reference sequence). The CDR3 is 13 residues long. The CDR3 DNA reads TGCAGTGCTACAATAACAGGAACCTATGGCTACACCTTC. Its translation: CSATITGTYGYTF.

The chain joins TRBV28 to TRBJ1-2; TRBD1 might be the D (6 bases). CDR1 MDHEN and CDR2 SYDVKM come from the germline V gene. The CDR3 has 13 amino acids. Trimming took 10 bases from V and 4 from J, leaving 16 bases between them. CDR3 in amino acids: CATTGGTLYGYTF. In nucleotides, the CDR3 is TGTGCCACCACGGGGGGGACACTCTATGGCTACACCTTC.

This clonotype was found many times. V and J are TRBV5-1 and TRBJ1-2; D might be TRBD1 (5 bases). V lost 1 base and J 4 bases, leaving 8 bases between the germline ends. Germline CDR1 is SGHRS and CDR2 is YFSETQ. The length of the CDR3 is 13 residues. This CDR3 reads CASSLNRPYGYTF. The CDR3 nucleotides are TGCGCCAGCAGCTTGAACAGGCCCTATGGCTACACCTTC.

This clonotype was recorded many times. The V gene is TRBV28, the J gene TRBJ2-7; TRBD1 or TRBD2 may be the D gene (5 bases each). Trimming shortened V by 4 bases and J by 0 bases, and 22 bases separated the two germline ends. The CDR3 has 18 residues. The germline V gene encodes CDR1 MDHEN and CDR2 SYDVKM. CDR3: CASSSRGIYDRSSYEQYF. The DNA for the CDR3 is TGTGCCAGCAGTTCTCGGGGCATATATGACCGGAGCTCCTACGAGCAGTACTTC.

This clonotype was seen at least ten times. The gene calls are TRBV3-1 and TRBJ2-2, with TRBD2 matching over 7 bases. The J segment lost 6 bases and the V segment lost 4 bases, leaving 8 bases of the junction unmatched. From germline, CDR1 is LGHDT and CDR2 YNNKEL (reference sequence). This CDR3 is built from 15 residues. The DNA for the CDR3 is TGTGCCAGCAGCCCACGGACTAGTAGCGCCGGGGAGCTGTTTTTT. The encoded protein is CASSPRTSSAGELFF.

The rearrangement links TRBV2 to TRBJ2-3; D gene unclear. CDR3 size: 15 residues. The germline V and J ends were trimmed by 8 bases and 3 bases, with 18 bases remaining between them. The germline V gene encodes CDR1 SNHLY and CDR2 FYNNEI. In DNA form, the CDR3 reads TGTGCCAGCCTCACCGCTAGTGTCGGGACAGATACGCAGTATTTT. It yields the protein CASLTASVGTDTQYF.

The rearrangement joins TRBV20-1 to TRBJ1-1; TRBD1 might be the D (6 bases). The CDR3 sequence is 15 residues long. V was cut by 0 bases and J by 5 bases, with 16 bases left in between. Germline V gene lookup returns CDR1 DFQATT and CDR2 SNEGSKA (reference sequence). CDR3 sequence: CSARERDKGWTEAFF. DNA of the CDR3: TGCAGTGCTAGAGAAAGGGACAAGGGATGGACTGAAGCTTTCTTT.

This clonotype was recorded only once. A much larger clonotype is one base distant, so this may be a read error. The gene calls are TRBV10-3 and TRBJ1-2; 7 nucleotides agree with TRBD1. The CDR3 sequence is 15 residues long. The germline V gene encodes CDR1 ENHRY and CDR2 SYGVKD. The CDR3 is CGISESRGQSDGYTF. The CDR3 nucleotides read TGTGGCATCAGTGAATCGAGGGGACAGAGTGATGGCTACACCTTC.

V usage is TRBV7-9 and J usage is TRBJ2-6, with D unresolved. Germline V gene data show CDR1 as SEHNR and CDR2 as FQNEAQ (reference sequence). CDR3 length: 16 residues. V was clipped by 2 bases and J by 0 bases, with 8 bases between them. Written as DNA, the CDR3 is TGTGCCAGCAGCTTAAATCTGGCCTCTGGGGCCAACGTCCTGACTTTC. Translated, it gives CASSLNLASGANVLTF.

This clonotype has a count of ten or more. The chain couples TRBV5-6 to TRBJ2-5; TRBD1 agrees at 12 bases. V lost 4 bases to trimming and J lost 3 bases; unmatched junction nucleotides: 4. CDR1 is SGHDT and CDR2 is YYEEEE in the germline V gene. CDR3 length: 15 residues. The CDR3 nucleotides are TGTGCCAGCAGCCCCGGGACAGGGGGCGAAGAGACCCAGTACTTC. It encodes CASSPGTGGEETQYF.

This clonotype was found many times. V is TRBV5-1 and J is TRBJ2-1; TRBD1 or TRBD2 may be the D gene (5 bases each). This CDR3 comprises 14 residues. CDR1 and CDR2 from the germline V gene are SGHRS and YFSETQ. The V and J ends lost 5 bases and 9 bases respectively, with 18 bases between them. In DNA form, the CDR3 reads TGCGCCAGCAGAAGTACTGGGACGGCGGGTGAGCAGTTCTTC. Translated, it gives CASRSTGTAGEQFF. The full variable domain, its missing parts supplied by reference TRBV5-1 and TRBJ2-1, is KAGVTQTPRYLIKTRGQQVTLSCSPISGHRSVSWYQQTPGQGLQFLFEYFSETQRNKGNFPGRFSGRQFSNSRSEMNVSTLELGDSALYLCASRSTGTAGEQFFGPGTRLTVL.

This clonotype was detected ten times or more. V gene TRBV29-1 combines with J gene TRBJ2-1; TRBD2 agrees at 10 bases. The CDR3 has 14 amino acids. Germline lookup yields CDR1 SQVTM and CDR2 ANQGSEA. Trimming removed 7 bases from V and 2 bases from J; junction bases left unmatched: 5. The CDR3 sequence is CSAATSGTYNEQFF. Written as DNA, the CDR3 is TGCAGCGCAGCTACTAGCGGGACCTACAATGAGCAGTTCTTC.

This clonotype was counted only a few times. CDR3 sequence reads: CASSLEYGRSEQYF. The CDR3 nucleotides are TGTGCCAGCAGCTTAGAGTACGGGAGGAGCGAGCAGTACTTC. The chain recombines TRBV11-2 with TRBJ2-7, with 7 bases fitting TRBD2. The CDR3 extends over 14 amino acids. V gave up 0 bases and J gave up 6 bases; unmatched junction bases: 5. Germline loops: CDR1 SGHAT, CDR2 FQNNGV.

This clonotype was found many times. The CDR3 region is CASSMEVTGNTEAFF. CDR3 DNA: TGTGCCAGCAGTATGGAGGTAACGGGGAACACTGAAGCTTTCTTT. V gene TRBV12-3 or TRBV12-4 combines with J gene TRBJ1-1; D remains unclear. This CDR3 is 15 amino acids long. Trimming removed 5 bases from V and 1 base from J, with 14 bases in between.

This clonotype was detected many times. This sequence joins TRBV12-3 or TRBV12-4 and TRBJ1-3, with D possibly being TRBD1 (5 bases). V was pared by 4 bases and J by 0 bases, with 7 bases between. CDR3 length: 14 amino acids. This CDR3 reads CASSWGSSGNTIYF. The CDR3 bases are TGTGCCAGCAGTTGGGGCAGCTCTGGAAACACCATATATTTT.

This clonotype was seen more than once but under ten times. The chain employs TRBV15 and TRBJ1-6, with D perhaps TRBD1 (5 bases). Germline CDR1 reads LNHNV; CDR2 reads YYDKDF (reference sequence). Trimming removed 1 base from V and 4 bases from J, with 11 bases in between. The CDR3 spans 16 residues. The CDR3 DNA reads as TGTGCCACCAGCAGAGGGTTGCAGGGATATAATTCACCCCTCCACTTT. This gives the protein CATSRGLQGYNSPLHF.

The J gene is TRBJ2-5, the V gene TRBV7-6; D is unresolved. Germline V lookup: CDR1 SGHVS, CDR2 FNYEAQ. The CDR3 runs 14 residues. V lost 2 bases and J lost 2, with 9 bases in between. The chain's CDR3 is CASSLNPGQETQYF. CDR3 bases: TGTGCCAGCAGCTTAAATCCCGGGCAAGAGACCCAGTACTTC.

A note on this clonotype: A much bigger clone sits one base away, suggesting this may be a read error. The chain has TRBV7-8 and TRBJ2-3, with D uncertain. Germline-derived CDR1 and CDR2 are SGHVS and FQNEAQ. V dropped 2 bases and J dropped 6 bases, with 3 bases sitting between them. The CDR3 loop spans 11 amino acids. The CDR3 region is CASSLIDTQYF. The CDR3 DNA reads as TGTGCCAGCAGCTTAATTGATACGCAGTATTTT.